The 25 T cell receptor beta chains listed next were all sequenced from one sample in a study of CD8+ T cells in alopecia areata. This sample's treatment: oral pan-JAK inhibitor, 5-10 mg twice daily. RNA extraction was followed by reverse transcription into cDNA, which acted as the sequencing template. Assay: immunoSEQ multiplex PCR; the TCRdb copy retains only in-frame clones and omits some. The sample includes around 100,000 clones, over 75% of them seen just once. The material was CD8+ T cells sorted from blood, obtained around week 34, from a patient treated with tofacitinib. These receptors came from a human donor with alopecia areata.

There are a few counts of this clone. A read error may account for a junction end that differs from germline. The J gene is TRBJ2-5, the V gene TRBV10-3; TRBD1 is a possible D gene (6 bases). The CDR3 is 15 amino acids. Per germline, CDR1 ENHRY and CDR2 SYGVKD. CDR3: CASSPPQGYGETQYF. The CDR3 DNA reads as TGTGCCAGCAGTCCACCACAGGGATACGGAGAGACCCAGTACTTC.

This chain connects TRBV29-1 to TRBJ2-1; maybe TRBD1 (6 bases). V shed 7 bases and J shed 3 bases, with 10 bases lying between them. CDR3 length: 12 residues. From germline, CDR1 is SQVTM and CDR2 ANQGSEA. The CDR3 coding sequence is TGCAGCGCCGAAGGGGGCTACAATGAGCAGTTCTTC. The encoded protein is CSAEGGYNEQFF.

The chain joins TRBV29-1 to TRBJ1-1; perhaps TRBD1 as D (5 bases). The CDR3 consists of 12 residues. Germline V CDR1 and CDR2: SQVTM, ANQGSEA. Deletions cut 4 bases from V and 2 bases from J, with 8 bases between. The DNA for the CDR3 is TGCAGCGTTGTGGGGGTTAACACTGAAGCTTTCTTT. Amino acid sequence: CSVVGVNTEAFF.

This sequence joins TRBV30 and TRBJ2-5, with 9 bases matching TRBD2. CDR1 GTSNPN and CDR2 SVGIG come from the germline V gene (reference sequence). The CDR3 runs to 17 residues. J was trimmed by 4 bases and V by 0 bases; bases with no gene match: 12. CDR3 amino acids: CAWSVSLAGVLSETQYF. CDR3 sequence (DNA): TGTGCCTGGAGTGTATCGTTAGCGGGGGTGCTATCAGAGACCCAGTACTTC.

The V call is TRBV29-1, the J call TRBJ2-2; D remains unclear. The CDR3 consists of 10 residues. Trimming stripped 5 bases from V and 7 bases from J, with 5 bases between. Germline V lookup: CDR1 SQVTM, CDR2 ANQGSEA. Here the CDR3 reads CSVQDGELFF. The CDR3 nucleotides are TGCAGCGTTCAGGACGGGGAGCTGTTTTTT.

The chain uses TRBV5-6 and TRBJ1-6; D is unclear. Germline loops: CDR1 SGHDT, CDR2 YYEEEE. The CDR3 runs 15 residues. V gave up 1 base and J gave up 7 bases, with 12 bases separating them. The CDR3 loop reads CASSLYRKLNSPLHF. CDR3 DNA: TGTGCCAGCAGCTTGTACCGAAAGTTGAATTCACCCCTCCACTTT.

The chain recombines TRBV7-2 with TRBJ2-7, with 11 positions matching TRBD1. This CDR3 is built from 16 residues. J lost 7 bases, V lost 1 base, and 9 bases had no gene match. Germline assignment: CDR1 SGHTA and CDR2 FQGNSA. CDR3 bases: TGTGCCAGCAGCTTAGTACCGGACAGGGGGCTGAATGAGCAGTACTTC. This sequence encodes CASSLVPDRGLNEQYF.

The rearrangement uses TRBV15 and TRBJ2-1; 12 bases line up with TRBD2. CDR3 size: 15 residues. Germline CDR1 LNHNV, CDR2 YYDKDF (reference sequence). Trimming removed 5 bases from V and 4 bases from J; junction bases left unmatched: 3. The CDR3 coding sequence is TGTGCCACCAGCGGAGGACTAGCGGGATACAATGAGCAGTTCTTC. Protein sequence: CATSGGLAGYNEQFF.

The CDR3 loop reads CATSRARDRSYNEQFF. Here the CDR3 DNA reads TGTGCCACCAGCAGAGCCAGGGATCGCTCCTACAATGAGCAGTTCTTC. The chain recombines TRBV15 with TRBJ2-1; D perhaps matches TRBD1 (5 bases). Germline CDR1 LNHNV, CDR2 YYDKDF (reference sequence). The CDR3 sequence is 16 residues long. V was trimmed by 1 base and J by 0 bases, leaving 10 bases between them.

DNA of the CDR3: TGCAGCGTTGAACGCGAAAACACCGGGGAGCTGTTTTTT. Amino acids: CSVERENTGELFF. The chain employs TRBV29-1 and TRBJ2-2, with unresolved D. The V gene's germline CDR1 is SQVTM and CDR2 ANQGSEA. The V gene lost 2 bases and the J gene lost 2 bases, with 6 bases spanning the gap. There are 13 residues in the CDR3.

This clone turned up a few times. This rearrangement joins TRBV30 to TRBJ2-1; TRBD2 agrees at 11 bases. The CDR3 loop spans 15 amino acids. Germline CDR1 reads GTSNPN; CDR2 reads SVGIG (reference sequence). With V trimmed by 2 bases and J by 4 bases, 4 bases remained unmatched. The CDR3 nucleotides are TGTGCCTGGAGTTCCCGACTAGCGGGGTACAATGAGCAGTTCTTC. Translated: CAWSSRLAGYNEQFF.

CDR3 bases: TGTGCCAGCAGCCTCGGGACTAGCGGGGTATCCGACGAGCAGTACTTC. Its translation is CASSLGTSGVSDEQYF. The gene calls are TRBV11-3 and TRBJ2-7; 13 nucleotides agree with TRBD2. The junction had 9 bases not matched to a gene; V was cut back by 5 bases and J by 5 bases. The CDR3 contains 16 residues. Germline V gene sequence: CDR1 SGHNT, CDR2 YENEEA.

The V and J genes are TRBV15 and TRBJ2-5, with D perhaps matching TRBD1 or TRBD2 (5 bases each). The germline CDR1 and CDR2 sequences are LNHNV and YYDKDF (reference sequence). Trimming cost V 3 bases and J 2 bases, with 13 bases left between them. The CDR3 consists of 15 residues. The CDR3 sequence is CATSRLGAEQETQYF. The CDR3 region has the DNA TGTGCCACCAGCAGGCTCGGGGCAGAACAAGAGACCCAGTACTTC.

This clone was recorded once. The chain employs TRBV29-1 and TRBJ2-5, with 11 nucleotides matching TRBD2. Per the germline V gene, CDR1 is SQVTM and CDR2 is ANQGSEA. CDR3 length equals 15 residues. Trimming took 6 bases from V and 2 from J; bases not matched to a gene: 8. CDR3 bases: TGCAGCGTCGGTACTAGCGGGAGCGCTCAAGAGACCCAGTACTTC. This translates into CSVGTSGSAQETQYF.

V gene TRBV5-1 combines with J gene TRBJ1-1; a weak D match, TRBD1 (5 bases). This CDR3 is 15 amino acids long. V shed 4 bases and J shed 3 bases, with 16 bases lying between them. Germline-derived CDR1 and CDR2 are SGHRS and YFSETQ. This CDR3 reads CASSPLNTRDTEAFF. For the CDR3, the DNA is TGCGCCAGCAGCCCTTTAAACACCAGGGACACTGAAGCTTTCTTT.

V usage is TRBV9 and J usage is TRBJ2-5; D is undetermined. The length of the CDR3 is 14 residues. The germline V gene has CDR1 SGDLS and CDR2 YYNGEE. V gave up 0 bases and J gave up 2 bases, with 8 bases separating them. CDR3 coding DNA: TGTGCCAGCAGCGTAGGGGGTCAACAAGAGACCCAGTACTTC. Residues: CASSVGGQQETQYF.

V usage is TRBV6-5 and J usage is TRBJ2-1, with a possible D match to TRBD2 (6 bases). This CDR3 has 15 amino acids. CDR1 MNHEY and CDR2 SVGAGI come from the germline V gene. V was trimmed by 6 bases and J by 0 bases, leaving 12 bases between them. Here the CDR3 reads CASSQDGSSYNEQFF. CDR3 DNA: TGTGCCAGCAGCCAGGACGGGAGCTCCTACAATGAGCAGTTCTTC.

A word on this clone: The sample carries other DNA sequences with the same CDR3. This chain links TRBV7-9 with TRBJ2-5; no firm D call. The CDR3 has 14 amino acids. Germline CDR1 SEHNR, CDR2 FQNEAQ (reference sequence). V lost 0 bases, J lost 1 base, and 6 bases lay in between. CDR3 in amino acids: CASSLAGGQETQYF. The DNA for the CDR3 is TGTGCCAGCAGCTTAGCGGGCGGCCAAGAGACCCAGTACTTC.

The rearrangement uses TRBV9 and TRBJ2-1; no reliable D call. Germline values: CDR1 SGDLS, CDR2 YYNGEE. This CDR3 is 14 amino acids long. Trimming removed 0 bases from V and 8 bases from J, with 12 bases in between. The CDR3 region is CASSVGGSLDEQFF. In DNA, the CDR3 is TGTGCCAGCAGCGTAGGCGGATCGTTGGATGAGCAGTTCTTC.

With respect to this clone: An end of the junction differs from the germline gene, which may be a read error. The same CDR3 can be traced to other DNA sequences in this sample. DNA for the CDR3: TGTGCCAGCAGCCAATCGGGACAATCCTACGAGCAGTACTTC. This codes for CASSQSGQSYEQYF. This chain joins TRBV4-1 and TRBJ2-7; TRBD1 might be the D (6 bases). This CDR3 is 14 amino acids long. CDR1 and CDR2 from the germline V gene are MGHRA and YSYEKL.

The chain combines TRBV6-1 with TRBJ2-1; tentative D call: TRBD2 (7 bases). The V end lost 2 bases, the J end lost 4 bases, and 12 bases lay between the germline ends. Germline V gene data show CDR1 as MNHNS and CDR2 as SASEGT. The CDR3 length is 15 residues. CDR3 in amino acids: CASSETGGLYNEQFF. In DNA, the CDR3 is TGTGCCAGCAGTGAAACGGGGGGCCTATACAATGAGCAGTTCTTC.

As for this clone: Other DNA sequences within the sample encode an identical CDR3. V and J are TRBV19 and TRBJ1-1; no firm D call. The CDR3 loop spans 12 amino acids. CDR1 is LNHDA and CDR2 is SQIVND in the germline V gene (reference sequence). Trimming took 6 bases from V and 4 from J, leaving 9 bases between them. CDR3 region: CASRTGGTEAFF. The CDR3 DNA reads TGTGCCAGTAGAACCGGAGGCACTGAAGCTTTCTTT.

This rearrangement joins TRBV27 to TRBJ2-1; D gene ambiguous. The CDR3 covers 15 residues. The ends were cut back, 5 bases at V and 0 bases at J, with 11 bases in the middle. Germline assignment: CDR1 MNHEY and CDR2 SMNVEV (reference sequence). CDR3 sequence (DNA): TGTGCCAGCAGTCCCATCCCAAGCTCCTACAATGAGCAGTTCTTC. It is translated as CASSPIPSSYNEQFF.

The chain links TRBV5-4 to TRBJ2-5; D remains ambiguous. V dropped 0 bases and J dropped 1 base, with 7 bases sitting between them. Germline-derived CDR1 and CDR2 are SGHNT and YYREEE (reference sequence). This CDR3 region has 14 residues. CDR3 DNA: TGTGCCAGCAGCTTGGAAGGGTCCCAAGAGACCCAGTACTTC. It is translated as CASSLEGSQETQYF.

CDR3 DNA sequence: TGTGCCAGCAGTGAGAACAGGGGCTCCGAAGCTTTCTTT. This codes for CASSENRGSEAFF. V is TRBV2 and J is TRBJ1-1; 7 positions agree with TRBD1. The V and J ends lost 3 bases and 8 bases, in that order; junction bases with no gene match: 6. The CDR3 contains 13 residues. CDR1 is SNHLY and CDR2 is FYNNEI in the germline V gene. Full variable domain (missing parts from reference TRBV2 and TRBJ1-1): EPEVTQTPSHQVTQMGQEVILRCVPISNHLYFYWYRQILGQKVEFLVSFYNNEISEKSEIFDDQFSVERPDGSNFTLKIRSTKLEDSAMYFCASSENRGSEAFFGQGTRLTVV.